This paragraph covers one T cell receptor beta chain sequence. Samples came from patients with localized non-small cell lung adenocarcinoma. CDR1 MNHNS and CDR2 SASEGT come from the germline V gene. V dropped 7 bases and J dropped 6; count of bases not matched to a gene: 9. The CDR3 loop spans 14 amino acids. This record belongs to a study of CD4 and CD8 cells across lung adenocarcinoma regions. TCRdb re-called the PCR reads through MiXCR, storing one row per CDR3 protein. The sample has roughly 24,000 distinct CDR3 sequences, over 40% seen once. The sequenced sample was CD4+ T cells from the center of a lung tumor. The sequence was obtained from a male donor with lung adenocarcinoma. The CD4 and CD8 labels of this study may be unreliable. The J gene is TRBJ2-1, the V gene TRBV6-1; TRBD2 aligns across 7 bases. CDR3 nucleotide sequence: TGTGCCAGCATTCCGGGGGGTGCGGTCAATGAGCAGTTCTTC. This gives the protein CASIPGGAVNEQFF.